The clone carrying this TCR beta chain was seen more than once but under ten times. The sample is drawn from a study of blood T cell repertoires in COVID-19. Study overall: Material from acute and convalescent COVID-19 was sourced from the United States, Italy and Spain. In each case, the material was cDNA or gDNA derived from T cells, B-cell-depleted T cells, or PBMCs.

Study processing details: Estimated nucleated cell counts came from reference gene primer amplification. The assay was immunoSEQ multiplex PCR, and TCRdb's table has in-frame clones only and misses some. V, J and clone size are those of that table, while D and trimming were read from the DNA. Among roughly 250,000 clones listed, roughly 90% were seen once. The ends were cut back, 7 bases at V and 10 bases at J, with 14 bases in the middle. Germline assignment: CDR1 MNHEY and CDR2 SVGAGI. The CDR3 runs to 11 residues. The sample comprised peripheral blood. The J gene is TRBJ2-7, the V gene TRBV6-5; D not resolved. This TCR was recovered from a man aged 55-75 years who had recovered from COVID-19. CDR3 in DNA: TGTGCCAGCACCTCAAACAGAGTTCAGTACTTC. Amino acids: CASTSNRVQYF.